The 18 T cell receptor beta chains listed next were all sequenced from one sample in a study of human T cells and chemical hapten exposure. One entry per CDR3 protein, called by TCRdb with MiXCR from the RACE reads. The sample includes more than 150,000 distinct CDR3 sequences, more than 20% seen only once; the top ten take under 2.5%. Time point in this sample: patch test 3, about 24 weeks after DPC sensitization. The treatment was: therapeutic diphenylcyclopropenone sensitization with weekly scalp DPC. Sample: whole blood, taken in connection with sensitization to the hapten diphenylcyclopropenone (DPC). These receptor sequences come from a woman in her thirties or forties with alopecia areata. Some clones in this sample may be carry-over from other donors' samples.

J is TRBJ2-1 and V is TRBV28; D perhaps matches TRBD2 (5 bases). The germline V and J ends were trimmed by 4 bases and 7 bases, with 20 bases remaining between them. Looked up from germline, CDR1 is MDHEN and CDR2 is SYDVKM. This CDR3 is 16 amino acids long. The CDR3 region is CASSSHTANGENEQFF. As DNA, the CDR3 is TGTGCCAGCAGTTCCCATACGGCCAACGGGGAAAATGAGCAGTTCTTC.

This chain connects TRBV20-1 to TRBJ2-5, with 9 bases fitting TRBD1. This CDR3 has 14 amino acids. The junction had 5 bases not matched to a gene; V was cut back by 1 base and J by 5 bases. From germline, CDR1 is DFQATT and CDR2 SNEGSKA (reference sequence). The CDR3, as DNA: TGCAGTGCTAGAGGGGACAGGGCAGTGGAGACCCAGTACTTC. This sequence encodes CSARGDRAVETQYF.

This clonotype was detected a few times. The chain carries TRBV29-1 and TRBJ2-2; D not resolved. There are 12 residues in the CDR3. Germline assignment: CDR1 SQVTM and CDR2 ANQGSEA. The V end was cut by 5 bases, the J end by 1 base, with 5 bases between. The CDR3 loop reads CSVRRNTGELFF. The CDR3 region has the DNA TGCAGCGTTCGTCGGAACACCGGGGAGCTGTTTTTT.

This chain connects TRBV3-1 to TRBJ2-3; no firm D call. The V and J ends lost 3 bases and 7 bases respectively, with 5 bases between them. The CDR3 contains 11 residues. Germline loops: CDR1 LGHDT, CDR2 YNNKEL (reference sequence). The CDR3 here is CASSQVNTQYF. As DNA, the CDR3 is TGTGCCAGCAGCCAGGTGAATACGCAGTATTTT.

The rearrangement links TRBV6-2 or TRBV6-3 to TRBJ1-2; D is ambiguous. The germline V gene encodes CDR1 MNHEY and CDR2 SVGEGT. This CDR3 has 14 residues. The V end was cut by 11 bases, the J end by 1 base, with 17 bases between. Written as DNA, the CDR3 is TGTGCCGGGTCCTCATGGACCGGTAACTATGGCTACACCTTC. Its protein is CAGSSWTGNYGYTF.

The chain carries TRBV27 and TRBJ2-5; tentatively, D is TRBD2 (5 bases). The CDR3 covers 15 residues. V dropped 5 bases and J dropped 5 bases, with 18 bases sitting between them. The germline V gene encodes CDR1 MNHEY and CDR2 SMNVEV (reference sequence). CDR3 amino acids: CASSPGWGTRETQYF. DNA for the CDR3: TGTGCCAGCAGTCCGGGATGGGGTACGCGGGAGACCCAGTACTTC.

This clonotype was found a few times. The chain couples TRBV3-1 to TRBJ1-2, with a possible D match to TRBD1 (5 bases). The germline CDR1 and CDR2 sequences are LGHDT and YNNKEL (reference sequence). V dropped 0 bases and J dropped 8 bases, with 13 bases sitting between them. This CDR3 spans 14 amino acids. The CDR3 coding sequence is TGTGCCAGCAGCCAAGAAGGGAGGGGCAGGGGCTACACCTTC. Translating it yields CASSQEGRGRGYTF.

The J gene is TRBJ2-7, the V gene TRBV7-9, with no clear D. The ends were cut back, 2 bases at V and 6 bases at J, with 14 bases in the middle. Per germline, CDR1 SEHNR and CDR2 FQNEAQ (reference sequence). The CDR3 is made up of 14 amino acids. The CDR3 sequence: CASSLSSSVSEQYF. The CDR3 DNA reads as TGTGCCAGCAGCTTATCCTCTTCCGTCAGCGAGCAGTACTTC.

The chain uses TRBV29-1 and TRBJ2-1; D possibly corresponds to TRBD1 (5 bases). CDR1 is SQVTM and CDR2 is ANQGSEA in the germline V gene. The CDR3 is 14 residues long. The V gene lost 2 bases and the J gene lost 9 bases, with 17 bases spanning the gap. The CDR3 is CSVEWSGKGGEQFF. Here the CDR3 DNA reads TGCAGCGTTGAATGGTCAGGGAAAGGTGGTGAGCAGTTCTTC.

The chain uses TRBV10-3 and TRBJ2-2; D may be TRBD1 (6 bases). The CDR3 runs 11 residues. Germline CDR1 and CDR2: ENHRY and SYGVKD. The V gene lost 7 bases and the J gene lost 8 bases, with 8 bases spanning the gap. The DNA for the CDR3 is TGTGCCATCAAGGGGGATGGGGAGCTGTTTTTT. Amino acid sequence: CAIKGDGELFF.

This clonotype was observed a few times. V is TRBV7-3 and J is TRBJ2-1; no clear D. Trimming cost V 0 bases and J 5 bases, with 5 bases left between them. There are 13 residues in the CDR3. Germline CDR1 and CDR2: SGHTA and FQGTGA. CDR3 nucleotides: TGTGCCAGCAGCTTAACCCCGGACAATGAGCAGTTCTTC. The encoded protein is CASSLTPDNEQFF.

The count of this clonotype is one. The CDR3 reads CSAGGLAGIHEQFF. In DNA form, the CDR3 reads TGCAGTGCTGGGGGACTAGCGGGAATCCATGAGCAGTTCTTC. V and J are TRBV20-1 and TRBJ2-1, with 13 bases that match TRBD2. Germline-derived CDR1 and CDR2 are DFQATT and SNEGSKA (reference sequence). The CDR3 spans 14 residues. V dropped 5 bases and J dropped 8; count of bases not matched to a gene: 6.

This clonotype was detected ten times or more. The chain links TRBV7-9 to TRBJ1-1; no reliable D call. CDR3 length: 13 amino acids. V was shortened by 4 bases and J by 6 bases, with 12 bases between the two germline ends. Germline CDR1 reads SEHNR; CDR2 reads FQNEAQ (reference sequence). The CDR3 region is CASSSPQEPEAFF. Here the CDR3 DNA reads TGTGCCAGCAGCTCACCCCAGGAGCCTGAAGCTTTCTTT.

This clonotype was found a few times. J is TRBJ2-7 and V is TRBV20-1, with 7 bases that match TRBD2. Germline values: CDR1 DFQATT, CDR2 SNEGSKA (reference sequence). This CDR3 spans 14 amino acids. J lost 1 base, V lost 0 bases, and 3 bases had no gene match. For the CDR3, the DNA is TGCAGTGCTAGAGATCACGGGGGGTCCTACGAGCAGTACTTC. This encodes CSARDHGGSYEQYF.

CDR3: CASSLGTGISPLHF. The CDR3 DNA is TGTGCCAGCAGTTTAGGGACAGGGATTTCACCCCTCCACTTT. The chain employs TRBV12-3 or TRBV12-4 and TRBJ1-6; 8 bases match TRBD1. The V gene end was trimmed by 1 base and the J gene end by 9 bases; junction bases not matched to a gene: 2. The CDR3 has 14 residues.

This clonotype was counted between two and nine times. The chain carries TRBV18 and TRBJ1-1; TRBD1 matches at 8 bases. The CDR3 runs 16 residues. CDR1 KGHSH and CDR2 LQKENI come from the germline V gene. J lost 1 base, V lost 3 bases, and 7 bases had no gene match. The CDR3 loop is CASSPYADRANTEAFF. Here the CDR3 DNA reads TGTGCCAGCTCACCCTACGCGGACAGGGCGAACACTGAAGCTTTCTTT.

For the CDR3, the DNA is TGTGCCAGCAGCTTATTGGGAGGGCAGGGGGGTACTGAAGCTTTCTTT. Translating gives CASSLLGGQGGTEAFF. The chain links TRBV7-3 to TRBJ1-1, with 7 nucleotides matching TRBD1. This CDR3 is built from 16 residues. The V segment lost 2 bases and the J segment 5 bases; nucleotides outside the gene matches: 11. CDR1 SGHTA and CDR2 FQGTGA come from the germline V gene.

This clonotype has at least ten counts. The chain couples TRBV27 to TRBJ2-3; TRBD2 matches at 8 bases. CDR1 is MNHEY, CDR2 SMNVEV, per germline (reference sequence). The CDR3 covers 14 residues. V dropped 6 bases and J dropped 2; count of bases not matched to a gene: 4. The chain's CDR3 is CASRGREATDTQYF. For the CDR3, the DNA is TGTGCCAGCAGGGGGCGGGAGGCCACAGATACGCAGTATTTT.